This T cell receptor (beta chain) was sequenced for a study of blood T cell repertoires in COVID-19. Study-level background: Sources were T cells, B-cell-depleted T cells, or PBMCs; the material itself was cDNA or gDNA.

The table came from immunoSEQ multiplex PCR; TCRdb's copy has only in-frame clones and leaves some out. This table holds approximately 110,000 clones, 90% found once. CDR3 length: 17 residues. V lost 0 bases to trimming and J lost 0 bases, with 13 bases between them. Germline-derived CDR1 and CDR2 are SGHDT and YYEEEE. The specimen was peripheral blood. This TCR derives from a woman between 50 and 59 years old with acute or convalescent COVID-19. The chain uses TRBV5-6 and TRBJ2-1; D gene ambiguous. Here the CDR3 reads CASSLVMAESSYNEQFF. DNA of the CDR3: TGTGCCAGCAGCTTGGTGATGGCGGAGAGCTCCTACAATGAGCAGTTCTTC.